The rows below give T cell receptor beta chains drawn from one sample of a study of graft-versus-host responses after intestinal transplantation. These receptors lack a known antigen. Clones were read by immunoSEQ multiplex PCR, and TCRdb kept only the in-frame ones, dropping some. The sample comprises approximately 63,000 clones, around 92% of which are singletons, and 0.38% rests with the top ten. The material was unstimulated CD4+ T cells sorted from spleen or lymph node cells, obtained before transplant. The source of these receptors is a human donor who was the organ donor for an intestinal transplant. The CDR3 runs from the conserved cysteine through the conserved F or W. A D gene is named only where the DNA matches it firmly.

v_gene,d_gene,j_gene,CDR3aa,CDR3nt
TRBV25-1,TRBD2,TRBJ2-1,CASPRRPGLAGGVGEQFF,TGTGCCAGTCCGCGCCGCCCGGGACTAGCGGGGGGGGTGGGGGAGCAGTTCTTC
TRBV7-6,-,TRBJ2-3,CASSFYTDTQYF,TGTGCCAGCAGCTTCTACACAGATACGCAGTATTTT
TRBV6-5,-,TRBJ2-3,CASSYPGADTQYF,TGTGCCAGCAGTTACCCAGGAGCAGATACGCAGTATTTT
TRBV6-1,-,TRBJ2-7,CASSEGWQGYGLWNEQYF,TGTGCCAGCAGTGAAGGGTGGCAGGGCTATGGGCTATGGAACGAGCAGTACTTC
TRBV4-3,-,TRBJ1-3,CASSQDPGNTIYF,TGCGCCAGCAGCCAAGATCCCGGAAACACCATATATTTT
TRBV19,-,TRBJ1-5,CASSRPVWGNQPQHF,TGTGCCAGTAGTCGTCCGGTATGGGGCAATCAGCCCCAGCATTTT
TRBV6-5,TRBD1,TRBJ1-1,CASSRDRASEAFF,TGTGCCAGCAGTCGGGACAGGGCTTCTGAAGCTTTCTTT
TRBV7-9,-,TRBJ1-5,CASSLGAGEVSNQPQHF,TGTGCCAGCTCTTTGGGGGCAGGTGAAGTTAGCAATCAGCCCCAGCATTTT
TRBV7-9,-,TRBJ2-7,CASSSYGGYSSYEQYF,TGTGCCAGCAGCTCTTACGGGGGCTATAGCTCCTACGAGCAGTACTTC
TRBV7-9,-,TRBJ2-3,CASSFDTSTDTQYF,TGTGCCAGCAGTTTTGACACATCCACAGATACGCAGTATTTT
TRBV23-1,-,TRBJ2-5,CASSQSRETQYF,TGCGCCAGCAGTCAATCGAGGGAGACCCAGTACTTC
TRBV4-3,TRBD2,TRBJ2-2,CASSHSGLARTGELFF,TGCGCCAGCAGCCATTCGGGACTAGCGAGGACCGGGGAGCTGTTTTTT
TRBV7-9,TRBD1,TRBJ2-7,CASSPHPGQGYEQYF,TGTGCCAGCAGCCCCCATCCGGGACAGGGCTACGAGCAGTACTTC
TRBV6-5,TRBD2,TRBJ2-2,CASRIAGAVYGELFF,TGTGCCAGCAGAATAGCGGGGGCCGTTTACGGGGAGCTGTTTTTT
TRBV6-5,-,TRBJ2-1,CASRTGHYNEQFF,TGTGCCAGCCGAACGGGGCACTACAATGAGCAGTTCTTC
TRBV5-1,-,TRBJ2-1,CASSFYNEQFF,TGCGCCAGCAGCTTCTACAATGAGCAGTTCTTC